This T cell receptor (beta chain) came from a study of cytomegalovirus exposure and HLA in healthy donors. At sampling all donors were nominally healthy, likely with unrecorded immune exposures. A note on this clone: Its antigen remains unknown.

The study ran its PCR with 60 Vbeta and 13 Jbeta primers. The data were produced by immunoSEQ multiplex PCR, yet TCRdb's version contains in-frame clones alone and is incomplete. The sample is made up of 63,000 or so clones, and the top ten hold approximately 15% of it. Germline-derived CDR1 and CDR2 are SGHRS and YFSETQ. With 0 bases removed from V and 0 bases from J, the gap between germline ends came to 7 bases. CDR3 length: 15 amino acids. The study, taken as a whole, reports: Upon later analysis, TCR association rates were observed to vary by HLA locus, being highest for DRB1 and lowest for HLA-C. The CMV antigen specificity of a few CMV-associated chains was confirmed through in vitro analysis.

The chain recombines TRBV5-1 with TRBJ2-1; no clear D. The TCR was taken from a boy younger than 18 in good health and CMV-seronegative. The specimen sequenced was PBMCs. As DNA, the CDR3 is TGCGCCAGCAGCTTGGATGCAGTCTCCTACAATGAGCAGTTCTTC. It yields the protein CASSLDAVSYNEQFF.